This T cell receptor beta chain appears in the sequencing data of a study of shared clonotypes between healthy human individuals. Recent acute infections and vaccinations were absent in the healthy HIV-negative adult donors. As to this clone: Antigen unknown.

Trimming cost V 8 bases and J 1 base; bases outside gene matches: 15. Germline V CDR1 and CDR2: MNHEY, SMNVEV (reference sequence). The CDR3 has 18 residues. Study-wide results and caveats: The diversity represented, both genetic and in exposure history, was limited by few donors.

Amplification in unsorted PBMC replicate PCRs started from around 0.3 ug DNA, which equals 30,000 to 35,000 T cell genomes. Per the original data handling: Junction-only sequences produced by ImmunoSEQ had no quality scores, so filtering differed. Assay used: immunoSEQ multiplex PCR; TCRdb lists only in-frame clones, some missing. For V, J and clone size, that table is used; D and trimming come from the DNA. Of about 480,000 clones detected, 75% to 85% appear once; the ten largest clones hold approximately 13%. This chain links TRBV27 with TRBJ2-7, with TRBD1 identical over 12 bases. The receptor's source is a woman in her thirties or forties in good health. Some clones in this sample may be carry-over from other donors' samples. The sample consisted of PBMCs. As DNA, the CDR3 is TGTGCCAGCCGAAAGTGGGGGACAGGGGGCAAAAAATCCTACGAGCAGTACTTC. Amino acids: CASRKWGTGGKKSYEQYF.